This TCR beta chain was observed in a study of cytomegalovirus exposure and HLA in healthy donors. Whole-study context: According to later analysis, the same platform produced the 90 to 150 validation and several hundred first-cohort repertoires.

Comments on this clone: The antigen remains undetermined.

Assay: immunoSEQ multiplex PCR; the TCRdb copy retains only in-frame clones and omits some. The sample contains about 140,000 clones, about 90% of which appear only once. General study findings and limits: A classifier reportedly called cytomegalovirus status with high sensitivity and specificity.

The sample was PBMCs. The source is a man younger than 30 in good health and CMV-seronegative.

CDR3 DNA sequence: TGTGCCAGCAGCGTGGGGAGCGGGAGTCCTAACGAGCAGTACTTC. This encodes CASSVGSGSPNEQYF. This chain uses TRBV9 with TRBJ2-7, with 8 bases fitting TRBD2. The V segment lost 2 bases and the J segment 5 bases; nucleotides outside the gene matches: 9. Germline V CDR1 and CDR2: SGDLS, YYNGEE. The CDR3 sequence is 15 residues long.